This T cell receptor (beta chain) derives from a study of T cell repertoires in cytomegalovirus infection. Study-wide context: Through public TCR beta signatures, both CMV infection and matching HLA type were indicated. Study conclusions and caveats: The ex vivo response showed dominance by HLA-C-restricted CMV-specific TCR beta clonotypes. The cumulative frequency of public TCR beta families distinguished individuals who carried CMV together with the relevant HLA.

TCRdb ran MiXCR on the reads and lists one entry per CDR3 protein. The sample carries around 740,000 distinct CDR3 sequences, 35% to 40% recorded once. On this clonotype: What it binds is unknown.

V was pared by 1 base and J by 1 base, with 11 bases between. Germline lookup yields CDR1 SEHNR and CDR2 FQNEAQ (reference sequence). The CDR3 contains 15 residues. This clonotype originated in a human donor in good health (CMV status not recorded). Some clones in this sample may be carry-over from other donors' samples. The gene calls are TRBV7-9 and TRBJ2-7; D unresolved. The specimen sequenced was PBMCs. CDR3 sequence (DNA): TGTGCCAGCAGCTTAGGCTTTCGGCGTTCCTACGAGCAGTACTTC. It translates to CASSLGFRRSYEQYF.